The 2 T cell receptor beta chains given below trace back to one sample, sequenced in a study of human T cells and chemical hapten exposure. TCRdb ran MiXCR on the RACE reads and lists one entry per CDR3 protein. Of 190,000 or so distinct CDR3 sequences detected, nearly 30% appear once; the ten largest clones hold 2.5% to 3.5%. As to time point: pre-sensitization, week 0. This sample's treatment: therapeutic diphenylcyclopropenone sensitization with weekly scalp DPC. Here the sequenced sample was whole blood, taken in connection with sensitization to the hapten diphenylcyclopropenone (DPC). These receptors originate from a woman aged 30 to 39 with alopecia areata. Some clones in this sample may be carry-over from other donors' samples.

Only a few counts were recorded for this clonotype. DNA for the CDR3: TGTGCCAGCAGCCTCAGACAGGGCGGGGAAAAACTGTTTTTT. Translated, it gives CASSLRQGGEKLFF. The rearrangement links TRBV3-1 to TRBJ1-4, with 7 bases identical to TRBD1. The V gene's germline CDR1 is LGHDT and CDR2 YNNKEL (reference sequence). The CDR3 spans 14 residues. Trimming removed 4 bases from V and 8 bases from J; junction bases left unmatched: 7.

This sequence joins TRBV6-5 and TRBJ2-7; 10 nucleotides agree with TRBD1. The CDR3 extends over 14 amino acids. Per germline, CDR1 MNHEY and CDR2 SVGAGI. V was pared by 6 bases and J by 0 bases, with 2 bases of the junction left unmatched. CDR3 amino acids: CASRGQGSSYEQYF. CDR3 DNA: TGTGCCAGCAGGGGACAGGGGAGCTCCTACGAGCAGTACTTC.